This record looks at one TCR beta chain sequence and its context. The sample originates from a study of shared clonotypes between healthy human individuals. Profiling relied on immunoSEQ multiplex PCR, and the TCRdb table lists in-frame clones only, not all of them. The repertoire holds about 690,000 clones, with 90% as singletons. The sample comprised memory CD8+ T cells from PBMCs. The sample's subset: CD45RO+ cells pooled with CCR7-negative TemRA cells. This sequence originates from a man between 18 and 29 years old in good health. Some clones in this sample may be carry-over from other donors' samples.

CDR3: CASSGDSLDYEQYF. The CDR3 DNA reads as TGTGCCAGCAGTGGTGACAGCTTGGACTACGAGCAGTACTTC. The V call is TRBV6-5, the J call TRBJ2-7; a weak D match, TRBD1 (5 bases). The CDR3 sequence is 14 residues long. The germline V gene encodes CDR1 MNHEY and CDR2 SVGAGI. V was trimmed by 5 bases and J by 3 bases, leaving 14 bases between them.